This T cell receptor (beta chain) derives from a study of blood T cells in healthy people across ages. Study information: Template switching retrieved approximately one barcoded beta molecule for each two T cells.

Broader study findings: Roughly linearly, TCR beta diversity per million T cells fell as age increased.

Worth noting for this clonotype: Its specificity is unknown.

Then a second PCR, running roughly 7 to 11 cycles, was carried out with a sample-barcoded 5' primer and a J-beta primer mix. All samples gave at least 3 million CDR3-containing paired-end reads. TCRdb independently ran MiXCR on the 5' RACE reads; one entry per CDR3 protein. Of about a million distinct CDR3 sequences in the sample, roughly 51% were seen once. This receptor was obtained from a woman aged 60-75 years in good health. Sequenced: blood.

CDR3 residues: CSVELSRKQYF. The CDR3, as DNA: TGCAGCGTTGAACTCTCCCGTAAGCAGTACTTC. The chain recombines TRBV29-1 with TRBJ2-7; no clear D. There are 11 residues in the CDR3. V lost 2 bases, J lost 8 bases, and 10 bases lay in between. CDR1 and CDR2 from the germline V gene are SQVTM and ANQGSEA.